These 16 T cell receptor beta chains share one sample of origin, sequenced in a study of radiotherapy plus CTLA-4 blockade in lung cancer. The method was immunoSEQ multiplex PCR; TCRdb's version includes in-frame clones alone and lacks a portion of them. The sample has about 98,000 clones, approximately 78% seen once. The sample was peripheral blood, taken from a patient treated with radiotherapy plus ipilimumab. Receptor source: a human donor with non-small cell lung cancer who had a partial response to radiotherapy plus ipilimumab.

The rearrangement links TRBV5-1 to TRBJ2-7; D gene unclear. CDR3 length: 14 residues. Trimming left V 2 bases short and J 2 bases short, with 11 bases between. Germline CDR1 SGHRS, CDR2 YFSETQ. CDR3 DNA: TGCGCCAGCAGCTTTGGTCGCACAGCCTACGAGCAGTACTTC. Translating gives CASSFGRTAYEQYF.

The V call is TRBV5-5, the J call TRBJ1-5, with no clear D. The CDR3 runs to 16 residues. Trimming took off 1 base at V and 1 base at J, with 12 bases between the two ends. CDR1 is SGHKS and CDR2 is YYEKEE in the germline V gene (reference sequence). The CDR3 sequence: CASSLLPGVSNQPQHF. CDR3 sequence (DNA): TGTGCCAGCAGCTTGTTGCCAGGTGTCAGCAATCAGCCCCAGCATTTT.

This sequence joins TRBV15 and TRBJ2-1; TRBD2 matches 10 bases. V lost 1 base to trimming and J lost 6 bases; unmatched junction nucleotides: 6. The CDR3 spans 16 residues. CDR1 and CDR2 (germline): LNHNV, YYDKDF (reference sequence). CDR3 bases: TGTGCCACCAGCAGAGGGAGCGGGAGGGCCGCCAATGAGCAGTTCTTC. Amino acids: CATSRGSGRAANEQFF. Supplemented by reference TRBV15 and TRBJ2-1, the full variable domain reads DAMVIQNPRYQVTQFGKPVTLSCSQTLNHNVMYWYQQKSSQAPKLLFHYYDKDFNNEADTPDNFQSRRPNTSFCFLDIRSPGLGDTAMYLCATSRGSGRAANEQFFGPGTRLTVL.

The chain carries TRBV28 and TRBJ2-3; TRBD2 aligns across 8 bases. Unmatched junction bases numbered 10, after V lost 6 bases and J lost 5 bases. The CDR3 runs to 15 residues. CDR1 is MDHEN and CDR2 is SYDVKM in the germline V gene. This CDR3 is CASSAAGGRKDTQYF. The CDR3, as DNA: TGTGCCAGCAGCGCCGCGGGCGGGAGGAAAGATACGCAGTATTTT.

This clone was seen only a few times. The chain uses TRBV2 and TRBJ1-1; the D gene is possibly TRBD1 (5 bases). CDR1 and CDR2 from the germline V gene are SNHLY and FYNNEI. V gave up 7 bases and J gave up 1 base, with 10 bases separating them. The CDR3 loop spans 13 amino acids. The CDR3 bases are TGTGCCAGCATTCTAGGACAGAACACTGAAGCTTTCTTT. Protein product: CASILGQNTEAFF.

V gene TRBV28 combines with J gene TRBJ2-1; D is possibly TRBD2 (7 bases). V lost 1 base, J lost 5 bases, and 15 bases lay in between. This CDR3 is 16 amino acids long. CDR1 MDHEN and CDR2 SYDVKM come from the germline V gene. The DNA of the CDR3 is TGTGCCAGCAGTTTATTGGGGGGGCGTCCGGACAATGAGCAGTTCTTC. It translates to CASSLLGGRPDNEQFF.

J is TRBJ2-1 and V is TRBV4-2, with D maybe TRBD2 (6 bases). Germline-derived CDR1 and CDR2 are LGHNA and YNFKEQ. The V end lost 0 bases, the J end lost 9 bases, and 18 bases lay between the germline ends. The CDR3 has 16 residues. CDR3 nucleotide sequence: TGTGCCAGCAGCCAAGAGCCGGGGGTTTTAGCCGGTGAGCAGTTCTTC. Translation gives CASSQEPGVLAGEQFF.

This clone showed up just a few times. The rearrangement links TRBV7-7 to TRBJ2-7; 11 bases line up with TRBD2. Per germline, CDR1 SSHAT and CDR2 FNYEAQ (reference sequence). The CDR3 consists of 15 residues. V shed 2 bases, J shed 5 bases, and the junction held 5 bases outside the gene matches. CDR3 nucleotides: TGTGCCAGCAGCTTACAACTAGCGGGAGTCCACGAGCAGTACTTC. Translating it yields CASSLQLAGVHEQYF.

This clone came up a few times. The V gene is TRBV27, the J gene TRBJ2-3; a possible D gene is TRBD2 (6 bases). This CDR3 contains 15 residues. Trimming took 3 bases from V and 2 from J, leaving 12 bases between them. Germline CDR1 is MNHEY and CDR2 is SMNVEV (reference sequence). The CDR3 region has the DNA TGTGCCAGCAGTTTCTTTGGACTAACCACAGATACGCAGTATTTT. This sequence encodes CASSFFGLTTDTQYF.

The gene calls are TRBV19 and TRBJ2-2, with TRBD2 as a possible D gene (5 bases). The CDR3 sequence is 13 residues long. Trimming took off 10 bases at V and 6 bases at J, with 15 bases between the two ends. Germline V gene sequence: CDR1 LNHDA, CDR2 SQIVND (reference sequence). CDR3 DNA sequence: TGTGCCACTGCCCCGTTCGGGGCCGGGGAGCTGTTTTTT. It specifies CATAPFGAGELFF.

The CDR3: CASSLSAGAFSYEQYF. Here the CDR3 DNA reads TGTGCCAGCAGCTTATCAGCGGGAGCTTTCTCCTACGAGCAGTACTTC. V and J are TRBV7-2 and TRBJ2-7, with 8 bases fitting TRBD2. Per the germline V gene, CDR1 is SGHTA and CDR2 is FQGNSA. The CDR3 covers 16 residues. Unmatched junction bases numbered 6, after V lost 2 bases and J lost 0 bases.

The rearrangement joins TRBV19 to TRBJ2-3; 7 nucleotides align to TRBD2. There are 16 residues in the CDR3. CDR1 is LNHDA, CDR2 SQIVND, per germline (reference sequence). V shed 7 bases and J 4 bases; nucleotides not matched to a gene: 14. The CDR3 DNA is TGTGCCAGTACCCCTAGCGGAGGGGCGAGGGCAGATACGCAGTATTTT. Amino acids: CASTPSGGARADTQYF.

The chain combines TRBV6-1 with TRBJ2-3; D is ambiguous. CDR1 and CDR2 from the germline V gene are MNHNS and SASEGT. The CDR3 sequence is 14 residues long. Trimming shortened V by 8 bases and J by 0 bases, and 12 bases separated the two germline ends. The CDR3, as DNA: TGTGCCAGCGAATCCGCGGTGAGCACAGATACGCAGTATTTT. It encodes CASESAVSTDTQYF.

The V call is TRBV5-4, the J call TRBJ2-7; TRBD1 aligns across 10 bases. The CDR3 runs to 15 residues. Trimming removed 3 bases from V and 6 bases from J; junction bases left unmatched: 9. The V gene's germline CDR1 is SGHNT and CDR2 YYREEE (reference sequence). This CDR3 is CASSSGDRGFSEQYF. For the CDR3, the DNA is TGTGCCAGCAGCTCTGGGGACAGGGGATTTTCCGAGCAGTACTTC.

V and J are TRBV4-1 and TRBJ1-2; D gene ambiguous. The CDR3 sequence is 13 residues long. V was clipped by 4 bases and J by 8 bases, with 14 bases between them. Germline assignment: CDR1 MGHRA and CDR2 YSYEKL. The CDR3 here is CASSPYAGEGYTF. The DNA for the CDR3 is TGCGCCAGCAGCCCCTACGCCGGGGAAGGCTACACCTTC.

This clone was observed a handful of times. The V and J genes are TRBV6-5 and TRBJ1-2; 8 bases match TRBD1. CDR3 length equals 13 residues. From germline, CDR1 is MNHEY and CDR2 SVGAGI. After removal of 6 bases from V and 8 bases from J, the junction contained 8 bases not matched to a gene. CDR3 in DNA: TGTGCCAGCAGACCGGACAGGGAGGGCGGCTACACCTTC. Protein sequence: CASRPDREGGYTF.